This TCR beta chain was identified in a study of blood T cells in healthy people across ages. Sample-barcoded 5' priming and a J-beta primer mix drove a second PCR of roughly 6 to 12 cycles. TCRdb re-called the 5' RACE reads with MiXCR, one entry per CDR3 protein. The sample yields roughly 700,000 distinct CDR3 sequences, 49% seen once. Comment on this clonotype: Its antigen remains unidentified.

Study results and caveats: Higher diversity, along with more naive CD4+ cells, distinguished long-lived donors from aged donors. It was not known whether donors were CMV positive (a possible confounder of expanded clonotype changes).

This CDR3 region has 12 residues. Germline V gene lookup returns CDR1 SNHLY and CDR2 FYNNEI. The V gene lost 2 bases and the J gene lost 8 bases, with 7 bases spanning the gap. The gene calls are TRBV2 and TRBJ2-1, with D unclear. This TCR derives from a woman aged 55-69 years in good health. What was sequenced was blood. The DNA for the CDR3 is TGTGCCAGCAGTGAAAGTTCGGATGAGCAGTTCTTC. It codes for CASSESSDEQFF.